This TCR beta chain was captured by sequencing in a study of cytomegalovirus exposure and HLA in healthy donors. Across the study: There were 85 million or so unique TCRs (from HLA-typed donors) in an early data release.

PCR primers comprised 60 Vbeta and 13 Jbeta primers. The protocol was immunoSEQ multiplex PCR, while the TCRdb copy is restricted to in-frame clones and leaves out a portion. The ten most abundant clones cover 3% to 4% of a sample with around 78,000 clones. Germline V gives CDR1 MNHEY, CDR2 SVGAGI. The CDR3 length is 15 residues. V was cut by 6 bases and J by 0 bases, with 9 bases left in between. Healthy bone marrow donors made up the cohort. At collection, donors were nominally healthy, but unrecorded immune exposures were probable. Sequencing was done on a sample of PBMCs. The chain is built from TRBV6-5 and TRBJ2-6; D gene unclear. The TCR comes from a man in his late teens or twenties in good health and CMV-seropositive. In nucleotides, the CDR3 is TGTGCCAGCAGATCAGGATTCTCTGGGGCCAACGTCCTGACTTTC. Protein product: CASRSGFSGANVLTF.